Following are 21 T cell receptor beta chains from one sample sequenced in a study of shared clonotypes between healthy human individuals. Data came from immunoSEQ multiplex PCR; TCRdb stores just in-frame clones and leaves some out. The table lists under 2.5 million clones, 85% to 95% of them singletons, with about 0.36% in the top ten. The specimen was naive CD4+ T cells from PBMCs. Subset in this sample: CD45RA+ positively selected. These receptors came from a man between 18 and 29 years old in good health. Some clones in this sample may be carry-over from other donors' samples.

This chain's CDR3 is CASSNNPTGELFF. The CDR3 coding sequence is TGTGCCAGCAGTAACAATCCCACCGGGGAGCTGTTTTTT. The V and J genes are TRBV6-5 and TRBJ2-2, with D unclear. The V end lost 5 bases, the J end lost 4 bases, and 8 bases lay between the germline ends. Germline assignment: CDR1 MNHEY and CDR2 SVGAGI. This CDR3 region has 13 residues.

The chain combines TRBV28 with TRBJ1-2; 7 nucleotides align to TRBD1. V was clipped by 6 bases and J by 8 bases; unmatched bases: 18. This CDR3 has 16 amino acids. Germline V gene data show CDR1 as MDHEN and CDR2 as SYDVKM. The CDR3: CASSHRQGFKVTGYTF. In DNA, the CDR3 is TGTGCCAGCAGCCACAGACAGGGTTTCAAGGTTACAGGCTACACCTTC.

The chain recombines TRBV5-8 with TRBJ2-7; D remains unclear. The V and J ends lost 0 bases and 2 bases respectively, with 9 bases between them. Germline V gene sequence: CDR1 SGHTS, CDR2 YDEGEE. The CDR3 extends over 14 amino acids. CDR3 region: CASSLGRPPYEQYF. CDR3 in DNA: TGTGCCAGCAGCTTGGGGCGTCCCCCCTACGAGCAGTACTTC.

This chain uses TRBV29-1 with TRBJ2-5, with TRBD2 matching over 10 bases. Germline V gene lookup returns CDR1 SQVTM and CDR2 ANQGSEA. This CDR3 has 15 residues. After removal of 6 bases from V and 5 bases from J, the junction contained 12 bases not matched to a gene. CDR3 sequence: CSVRRSGRGKETQYF. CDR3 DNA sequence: TGCAGCGTCCGGAGAAGCGGGAGGGGGAAGGAGACCCAGTACTTC.

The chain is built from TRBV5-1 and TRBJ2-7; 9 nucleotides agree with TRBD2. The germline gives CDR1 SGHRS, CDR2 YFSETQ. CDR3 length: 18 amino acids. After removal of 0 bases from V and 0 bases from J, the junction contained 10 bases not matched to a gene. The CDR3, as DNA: TGCGCCAGCAGCTTGGTTACCCAGCGGGAGGACCTCTCCTACGAGCAGTACTTC. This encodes CASSLVTQREDLSYEQYF.

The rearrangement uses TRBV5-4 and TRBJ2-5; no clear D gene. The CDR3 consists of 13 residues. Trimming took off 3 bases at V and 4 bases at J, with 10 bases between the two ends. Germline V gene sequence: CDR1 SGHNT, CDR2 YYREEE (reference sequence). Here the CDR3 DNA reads TGTGCCAGCAGCTACTCCCTGGGAGAGACCCAGTACTTC. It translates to CASSYSLGETQYF. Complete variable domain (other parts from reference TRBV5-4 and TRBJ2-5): ETGVTQSPTHLIKTRGQQVTLRCSSQSGHNTVSWYQQALGQGPQFIFQYYREEENGRGNFPPRFSGLQFPNYSSELNVNALELDDSALYLCASSYSLGETQYFGPGTRLLVL.

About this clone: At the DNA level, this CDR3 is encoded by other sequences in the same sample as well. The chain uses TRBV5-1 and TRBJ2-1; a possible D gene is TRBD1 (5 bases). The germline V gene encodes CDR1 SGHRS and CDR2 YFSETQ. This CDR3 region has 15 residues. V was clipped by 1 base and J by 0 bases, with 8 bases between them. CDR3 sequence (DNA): TGCGCCAGCAGCTTGCAGGGCTCCTCCTACAATGAGCAGTTCTTC. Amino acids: CASSLQGSSYNEQFF.

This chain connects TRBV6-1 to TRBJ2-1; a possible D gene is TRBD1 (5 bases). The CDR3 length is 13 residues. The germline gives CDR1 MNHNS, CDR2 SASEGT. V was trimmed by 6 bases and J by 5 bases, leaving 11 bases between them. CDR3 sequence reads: CASRIDSNNEQFF. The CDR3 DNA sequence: TGTGCCAGCAGGATAGACAGCAACAATGAGCAGTTCTTC.

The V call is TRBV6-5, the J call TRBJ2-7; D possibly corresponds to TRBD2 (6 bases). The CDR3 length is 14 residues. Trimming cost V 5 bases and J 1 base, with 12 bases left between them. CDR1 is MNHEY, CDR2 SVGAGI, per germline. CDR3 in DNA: TGTGCCAGCAGTCACAGGAGGGAGTCCTACGAGCAGTACTTC. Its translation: CASSHRRESYEQYF.

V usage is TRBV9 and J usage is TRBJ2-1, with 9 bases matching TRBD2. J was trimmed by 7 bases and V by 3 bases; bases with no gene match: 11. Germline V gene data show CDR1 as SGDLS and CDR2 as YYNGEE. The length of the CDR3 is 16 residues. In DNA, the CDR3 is TGTGCCAGCAGCGCCCAATCGGGACTAGCCGGGAATGAGCAGTTCTTC. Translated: CASSAQSGLAGNEQFF.

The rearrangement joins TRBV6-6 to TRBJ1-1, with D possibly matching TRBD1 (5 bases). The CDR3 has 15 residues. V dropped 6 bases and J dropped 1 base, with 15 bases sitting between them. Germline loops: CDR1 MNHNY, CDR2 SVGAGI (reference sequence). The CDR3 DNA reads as TGTGCCAGCAGAGACGAAGTGGGGGGGAACACTGAAGCTTTCTTT. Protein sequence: CASRDEVGGNTEAFF.

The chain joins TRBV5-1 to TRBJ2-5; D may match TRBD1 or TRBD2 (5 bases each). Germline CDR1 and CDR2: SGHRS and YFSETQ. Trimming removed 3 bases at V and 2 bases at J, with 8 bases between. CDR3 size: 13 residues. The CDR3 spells CASSWDPQETQYF. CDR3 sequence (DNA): TGCGCCAGCAGCTGGGACCCTCAAGAGACCCAGTACTTC.

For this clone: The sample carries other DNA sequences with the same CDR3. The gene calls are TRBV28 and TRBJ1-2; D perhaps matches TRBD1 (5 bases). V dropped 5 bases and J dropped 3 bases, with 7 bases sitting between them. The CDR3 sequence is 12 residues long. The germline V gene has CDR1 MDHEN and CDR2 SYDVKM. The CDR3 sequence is CASSLGDYGYTF. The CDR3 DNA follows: TGTGCCAGCAGTCTAGGGGACTATGGCTACACCTTC.

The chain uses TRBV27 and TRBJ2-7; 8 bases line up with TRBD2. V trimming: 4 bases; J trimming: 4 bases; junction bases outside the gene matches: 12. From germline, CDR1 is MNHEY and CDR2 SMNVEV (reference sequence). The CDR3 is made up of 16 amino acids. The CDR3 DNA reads TGTGCCAGCAGTTCGCATTCTAGCGGGCCCTCTTACGAGCAGTACTTC. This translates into CASSSHSSGPSYEQYF.

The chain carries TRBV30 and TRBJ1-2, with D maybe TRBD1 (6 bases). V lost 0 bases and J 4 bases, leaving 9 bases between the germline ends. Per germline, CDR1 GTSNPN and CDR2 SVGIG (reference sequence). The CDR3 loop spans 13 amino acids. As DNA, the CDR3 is TGTGCCTGGAGTGTAAGCAGGGGCTATGGCTACACCTTC. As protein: CAWSVSRGYGYTF. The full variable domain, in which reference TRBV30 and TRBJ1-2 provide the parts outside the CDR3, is SQTIHQWPATLVQPVGSPLSLECTVEGTSNPNLYWYRQAAGRGLQLLFYSVGIGQISSEVPQNLSASRPQDRQFILSSKKLLLSDSGFYLCAWSVSRGYGYTFGSGTRLTVV.

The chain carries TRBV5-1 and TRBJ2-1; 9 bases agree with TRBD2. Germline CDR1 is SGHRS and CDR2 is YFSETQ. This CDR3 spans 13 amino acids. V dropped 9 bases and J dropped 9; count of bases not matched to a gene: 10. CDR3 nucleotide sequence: TGCGCCACGAGCGCGGGAGGGCCTGGTGAGCAGTTCTTC. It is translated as CATSAGGPGEQFF.

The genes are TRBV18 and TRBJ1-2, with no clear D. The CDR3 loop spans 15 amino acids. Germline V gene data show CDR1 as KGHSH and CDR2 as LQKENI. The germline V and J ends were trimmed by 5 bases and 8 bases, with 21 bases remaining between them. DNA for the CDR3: TGTGCCAGCTCATCGGACTCCGGGTCCGTCTTGGGCTACACCTTC. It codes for CASSSDSGSVLGYTF.

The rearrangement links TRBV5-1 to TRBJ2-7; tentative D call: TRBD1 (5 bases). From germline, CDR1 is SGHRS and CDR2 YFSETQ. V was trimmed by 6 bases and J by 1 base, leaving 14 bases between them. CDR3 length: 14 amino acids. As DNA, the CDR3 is TGCGCCAGCAACACAGGACACCAATCCTACGAGCAGTACTTC. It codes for CASNTGHQSYEQYF. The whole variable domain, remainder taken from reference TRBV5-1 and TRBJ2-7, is KAGVTQTPRYLIKTRGQQVTLSCSPISGHRSVSWYQQTPGQGLQFLFEYFSETQRNKGNFPGRFSGRQFSNSRSEMNVSTLELGDSALYLCASNTGHQSYEQYFGPGTRLTVT.

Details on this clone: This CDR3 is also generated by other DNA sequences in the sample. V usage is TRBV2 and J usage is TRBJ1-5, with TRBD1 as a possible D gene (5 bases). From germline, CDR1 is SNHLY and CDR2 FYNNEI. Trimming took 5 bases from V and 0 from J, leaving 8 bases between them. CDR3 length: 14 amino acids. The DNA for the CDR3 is TGTGCCAGCAGTCCCCAGGGTAGCAATCAGCCCCAGCATTTT. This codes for CASSPQGSNQPQHF.

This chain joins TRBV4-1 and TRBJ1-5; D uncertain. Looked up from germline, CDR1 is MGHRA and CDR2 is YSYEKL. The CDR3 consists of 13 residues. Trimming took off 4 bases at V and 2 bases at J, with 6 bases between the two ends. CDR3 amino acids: CASSLSGNQPQHF. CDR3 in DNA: TGCGCCAGCAGCCTGTCGGGCAATCAGCCCCAGCATTTT.

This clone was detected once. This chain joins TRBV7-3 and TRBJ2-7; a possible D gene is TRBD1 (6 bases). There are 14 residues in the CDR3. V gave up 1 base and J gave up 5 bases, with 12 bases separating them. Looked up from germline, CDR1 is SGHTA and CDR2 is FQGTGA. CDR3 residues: CASSLRAQGNEQYF. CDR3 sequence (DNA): TGTGCCAGCAGCTTAAGGGCCCAGGGGAACGAGCAGTACTTC.